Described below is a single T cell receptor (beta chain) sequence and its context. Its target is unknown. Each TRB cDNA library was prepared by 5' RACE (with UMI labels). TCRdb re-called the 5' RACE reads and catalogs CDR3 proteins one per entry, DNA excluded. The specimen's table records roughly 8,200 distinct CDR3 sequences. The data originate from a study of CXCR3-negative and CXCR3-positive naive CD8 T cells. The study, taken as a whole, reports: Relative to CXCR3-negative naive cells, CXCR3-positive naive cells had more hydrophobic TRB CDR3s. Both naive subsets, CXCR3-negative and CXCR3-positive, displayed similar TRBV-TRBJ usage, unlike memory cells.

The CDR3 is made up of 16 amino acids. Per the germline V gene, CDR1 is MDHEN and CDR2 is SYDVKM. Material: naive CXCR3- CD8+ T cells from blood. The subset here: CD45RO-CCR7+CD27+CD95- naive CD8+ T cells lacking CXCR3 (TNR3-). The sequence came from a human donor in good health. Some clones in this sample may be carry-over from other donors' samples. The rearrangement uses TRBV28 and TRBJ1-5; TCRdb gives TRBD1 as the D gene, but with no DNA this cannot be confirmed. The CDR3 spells CASTWDPDRDNQPQHF.